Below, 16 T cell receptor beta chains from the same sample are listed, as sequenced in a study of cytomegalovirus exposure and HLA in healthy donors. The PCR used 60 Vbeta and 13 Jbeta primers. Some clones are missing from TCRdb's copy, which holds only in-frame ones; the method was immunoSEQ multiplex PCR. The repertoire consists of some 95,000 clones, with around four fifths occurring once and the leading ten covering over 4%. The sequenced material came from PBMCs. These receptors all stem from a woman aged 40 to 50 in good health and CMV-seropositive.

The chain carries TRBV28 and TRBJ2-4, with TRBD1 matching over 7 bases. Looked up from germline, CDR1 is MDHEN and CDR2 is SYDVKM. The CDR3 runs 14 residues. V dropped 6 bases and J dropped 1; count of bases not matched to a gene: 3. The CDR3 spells CASSLQGAKNIQYF. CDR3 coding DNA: TGTGCCAGCAGCCTACAGGGGGCCAAAAACATTCAGTACTTC.

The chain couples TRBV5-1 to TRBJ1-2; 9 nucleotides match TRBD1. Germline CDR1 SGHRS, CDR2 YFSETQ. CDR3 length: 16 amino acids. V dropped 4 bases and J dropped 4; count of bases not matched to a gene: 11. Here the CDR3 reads CASSTMTGGMVYGYTF. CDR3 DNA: TGCGCCAGCAGCACGATGACAGGGGGTATGGTCTATGGCTACACCTTC.

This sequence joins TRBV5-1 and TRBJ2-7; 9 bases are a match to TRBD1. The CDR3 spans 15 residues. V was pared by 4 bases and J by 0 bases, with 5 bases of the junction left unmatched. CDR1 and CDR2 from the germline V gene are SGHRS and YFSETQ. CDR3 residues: CASSPGTGSSYEQYF. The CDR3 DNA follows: TGCGCCAGCAGCCCAGGGACAGGGAGCTCCTACGAGCAGTACTTC.

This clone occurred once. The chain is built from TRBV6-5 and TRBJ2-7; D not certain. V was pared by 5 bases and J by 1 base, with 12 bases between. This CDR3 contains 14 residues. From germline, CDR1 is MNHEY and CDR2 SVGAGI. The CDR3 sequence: CASSASSISYEQYF. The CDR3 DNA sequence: TGTGCCAGCAGTGCCTCCTCTATATCCTACGAGCAGTACTTC.

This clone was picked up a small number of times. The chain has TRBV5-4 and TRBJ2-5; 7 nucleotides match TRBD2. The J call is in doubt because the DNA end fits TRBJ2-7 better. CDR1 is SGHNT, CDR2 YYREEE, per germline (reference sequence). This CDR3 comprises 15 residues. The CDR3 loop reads CASSTSTGGIFEQYF. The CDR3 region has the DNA TGTGCCAGCAGCACGTCCACCGGGGGGATTTTCGAGCAGTACTTC.

The chain's CDR3 is CASSLAVSGFSYEQYF. CDR3 in DNA: TGTGCCAGCAGCTTAGCTGTCTCGGGGTTCTCCTACGAGCAGTACTTC. The chain combines TRBV7-8 with TRBJ2-7, with D perhaps TRBD2 (5 bases). Trimming left V 0 bases short and J 0 bases short, with 12 bases between. The CDR3 sequence is 16 residues long. Per the germline V gene, CDR1 is SGHVS and CDR2 is FQNEAQ.

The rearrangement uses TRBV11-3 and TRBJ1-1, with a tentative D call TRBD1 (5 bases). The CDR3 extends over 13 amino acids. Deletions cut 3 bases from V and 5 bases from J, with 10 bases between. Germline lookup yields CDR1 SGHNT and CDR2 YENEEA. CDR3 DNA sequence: TGTGCCAGCAGCTTCGGGGGATGGACTGAAGCTTTCTTT. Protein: CASSFGGWTEAFF.

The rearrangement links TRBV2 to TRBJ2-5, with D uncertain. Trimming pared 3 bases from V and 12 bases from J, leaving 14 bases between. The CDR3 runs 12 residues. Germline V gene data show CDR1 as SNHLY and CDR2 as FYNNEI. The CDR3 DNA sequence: TGTGCCAGCAGTGAGGCTTCTAGAGAGGAGTACTTC. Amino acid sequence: CASSEASREEYF.

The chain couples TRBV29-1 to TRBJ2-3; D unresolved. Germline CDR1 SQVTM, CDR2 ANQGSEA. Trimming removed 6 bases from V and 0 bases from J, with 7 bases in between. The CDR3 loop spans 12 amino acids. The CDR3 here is CSVAKSTDTQYF. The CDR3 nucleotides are TGCAGCGTGGCAAAGAGCACAGATACGCAGTATTTT.

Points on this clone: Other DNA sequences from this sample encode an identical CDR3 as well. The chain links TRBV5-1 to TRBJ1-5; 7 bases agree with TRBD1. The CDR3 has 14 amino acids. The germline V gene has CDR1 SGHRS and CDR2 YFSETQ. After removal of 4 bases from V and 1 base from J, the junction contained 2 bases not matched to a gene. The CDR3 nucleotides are TGCGCCAGCAGCCTGGGACAGAGCAATCAGCCCCAGCATTTT. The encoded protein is CASSLGQSNQPQHF.

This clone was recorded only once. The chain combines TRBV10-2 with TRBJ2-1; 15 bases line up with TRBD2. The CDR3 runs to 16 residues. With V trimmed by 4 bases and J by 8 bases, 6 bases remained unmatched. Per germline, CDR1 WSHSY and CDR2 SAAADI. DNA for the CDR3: TGCGCCAGCAGTGGACAGGGACTAGCGGGAGGCGATGAGCAGTTCTTC. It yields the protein CASSGQGLAGGDEQFF.

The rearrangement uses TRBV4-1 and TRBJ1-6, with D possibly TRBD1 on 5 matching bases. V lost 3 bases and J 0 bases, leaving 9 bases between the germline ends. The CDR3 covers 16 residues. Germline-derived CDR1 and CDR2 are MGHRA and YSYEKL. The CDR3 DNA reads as TGCGCCAGCAGCCAGCGACAGAGCTCCTATAATTCACCCCTCCACTTT. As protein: CASSQRQSSYNSPLHF.

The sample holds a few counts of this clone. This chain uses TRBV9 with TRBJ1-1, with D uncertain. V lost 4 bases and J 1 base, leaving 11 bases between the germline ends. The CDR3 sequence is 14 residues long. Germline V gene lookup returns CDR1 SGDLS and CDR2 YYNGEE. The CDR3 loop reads CASSPRVANTEAFF. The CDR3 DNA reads TGTGCCAGCAGCCCGCGGGTGGCGAACACTGAAGCTTTCTTT. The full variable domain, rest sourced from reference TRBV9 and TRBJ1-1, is DSGVTQTPKHLITATGQRVTLRCSPRSGDLSVYWYQQSLDQGLQFLIQYYNGEERAKGNILERFSAQQFPDLHSELNLSSLELGDSALYFCASSPRVANTEAFFGQGTRLTVV.

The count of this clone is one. CDR3 sequence (DNA): TGTGCCAGCAGTTCAGCGGGAGGGGGCGACGGGGAGCTGTTTTTT. Translation: CASSSAGGGDGELFF. The chain recombines TRBV6-5 with TRBJ2-2; 10 bases agree with TRBD2. CDR1 is MNHEY, CDR2 SVGAGI, per germline. The CDR3 extends over 15 amino acids. Trimming at V came to 4 bases and at J to 7 bases, leaving 6 bases not matched to a gene.

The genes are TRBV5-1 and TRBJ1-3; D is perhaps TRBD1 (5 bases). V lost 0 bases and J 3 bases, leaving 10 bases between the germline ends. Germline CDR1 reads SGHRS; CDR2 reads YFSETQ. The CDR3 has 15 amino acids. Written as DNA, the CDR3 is TGCGCCAGCAGCTTGGCGCAGGGTTATGGAAACACCATATATTTT. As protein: CASSLAQGYGNTIYF.

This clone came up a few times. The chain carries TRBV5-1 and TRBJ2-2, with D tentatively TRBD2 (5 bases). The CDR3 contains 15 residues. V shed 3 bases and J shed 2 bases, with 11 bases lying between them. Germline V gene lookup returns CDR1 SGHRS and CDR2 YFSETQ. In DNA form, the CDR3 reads TGCGCCAGCAGCTGGCCCGGACTTAACACCGGGGAGCTGTTTTTT. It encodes CASSWPGLNTGELFF.